Listed below are T cell receptor beta chains from one sample, sequenced in a study of regulatory T cells in long-lasting Graves disease. TCRdb independently ran MiXCR on the multiplex PCR reads; one entry per CDR3 protein. The sample carries hundreds of thousands of distinct CDR3 sequences, around 15% recorded once. The specimen was peripheral blood mononuclear cells (PBMCs), collected at new diagnosis, from a patient treated with antithyroid drugs. These receptors all stem from a female donor with Graves disease. The CDR3 runs from the conserved cysteine through the conserved F or W. The D gene is left open where the match is weak. The size entry is marked missing in some rows and otherwise reads once, few, many or a size class.

V	D	size	J	DNA	CDR3
TRBV13	-	many	TRBJ2-1	TGTGCCAGCAGCTTCGACGGAACTATAACCAATGAGCAGTTCTTC	CASSFDGTITNEQFF
TRBV27	-	many	TRBJ2-1	TGTGCCAGCAGACGTGGGGGCAATGAGCAGTTCTTC	CASRRGGNEQFF
TRBV6-1	-	-	TRBJ1-4	TGCGCCAGCAGTGAAGCAACTAATGAAAAACTGTTTTTT	CASSEATNEKLFF
TRBV6-5	-	many	TRBJ1-5	TGTGCCAGCAGTTACTCGATACAGAATAGCAATCAGCCCCAGCATTTT	CASSYSIQNSNQPQHF
TRBV19	TRBD1	many	TRBJ1-1	TGTGCCAGTCAACGACAGGGGAGAGGCACTGAAGCTTTCTTT	CASQRQGRGTEAFF
TRBV5-1	TRBD1	many	TRBJ1-4	TGCGCCAGCAGCTTGGAGACAGGGTCAGGGGAAAAACTGTTTTTT	CASSLETGSGEKLFF
TRBV29-1	-	-	TRBJ1-1	TGCAGCGTTGGAAAGGTAGCGAACACTGAAGCTTTCTTT	CSVGKVANTEAFF
TRBV13	TRBD2	many	TRBJ2-5	TGTGCCAGCAGCCCTAGCGGACTACCGAAACAAGAGACCCAGTACTTC	CASSPSGLPKQETQYF
TRBV27	TRBD1	-	TRBJ1-2	TGTGCCAGCAGTATTTCCGGGACAGGTTATGGCTACACCTTC	CASSISGTGYGYTF
TRBV14	-	many	TRBJ1-2	TGTGCCAGCAGCCTAGGACAGCCGCCCTATGGCTACACCTTC	CASSLGQPPYGYTF
TRBV7-9	-	-	TRBJ1-3	TGTGCCAGCAGCTACGACCAGGGAAACACCATATATTTT	CASSYDQGNTIYF
TRBV5-1	TRBD1	-	TRBJ1-1	TGCGCCAGCAGCTTCGCCCCACAGGGGGTATCCATGAACACTGAAGCTTTCTTT	CASSFAPQGVSMNTEAFF
TRBV24-1	TRBD2	many	TRBJ2-1	TGTGCCACTTCCAGGACTAGCGGGAGTTTTCGCCACAATGAGCAGTTCTTC	CATSRTSGSFRHNEQFF
TRBV2	-	many	TRBJ1-1	TGTGCCAGCGGAAAACTAACACCCGATCTGGGAGCTTTCTTT	CASGKLTPDLGAFF
TRBV12-3/TRBV12-4	-	many	TRBJ1-1	TGTGCCAGCAGTTTTAACCTTGGGGGGGTGGCGGCTGAAGCTTTCTTT	CASSFNLGGVAAEAFF
TRBV20-1	TRBD2	-	TRBJ2-1	TGCAGTGCTAGAGAGAGCGGGAGGGCCCGAAATGAGCAGTTCTTC	CSARESGRARNEQFF
TRBV19	-	-	TRBJ2-1	TGTGCCAGTAGTGATAACCCCGGGATCTACAATGAGCAGTTCTTC	CASSDNPGIYNEQFF
TRBV7-2	TRBD2	many	TRBJ2-7	TGTGCCAGCAGCTTAACCGTTGGCGGGCTAGCGGGAGTTCGGTCCTACGAGCAGTACTTC	CASSLTVGGLAGVRSYEQYF
TRBV28	-	many	TRBJ1-5	TGTGCCAGCCACCTCAGGGATTATAGCAATCAGCCCCAGCATTTT	CASHLRDYSNQPQHF
TRBV7-2	-	-	TRBJ2-7	TGTGCCAGCAGCTTAGAATTTCCTATCTACGAGCAGTACTTC	CASSLEFPIYEQYF
TRBV9	-	many	TRBJ2-2	TGTGCCAGCAGCGTGCAAGGGACGGCTCCTGCGAACACCGGGGAGCTGTTTTTT	CASSVQGTAPANTGELFF
TRBV14	-	few	TRBJ2-3	TGTGCCAGCAGCCCCCTGGAGGGAACAGATACGCAGTATTTT	CASSPLEGTDTQYF
TRBV24-1	TRBD1	-	TRBJ2-2	TGTGCCACCAGTGATAATACCCGACAGGGTGGGGCCGGGGAGCTGTTTTTT	CATSDNTRQGGAGELFF
TRBV11-2	-	-	TRBJ1-2	TGTGCCAGCAGCTTGGGACCTTTTAGAGGCTACACCTTC	CASSLGPFRGYTF
TRBV19	-	-	TRBJ1-1	TGTGCCAGTAGTAAAGGACCCACTGAAGCTTTCTTT	CASSKGPTEAFF
TRBV20-1	TRBD2	-	TRBJ2-1	TGCAGTGCCCCGGGTAGCGGGGGTCTCAATGAGCAGTTCTTC	CSAPGSGGLNEQFF
TRBV6-5	-	many	TRBJ2-5	TGTGCCAGCAGTTACTCGAAGAGGGTGGGAGAGACCCAGTACTTC	CASSYSKRVGETQYF
TRBV5-4	TRBD1	many	TRBJ1-1	TGTGCCAGCAGCTTGATGAACAGGGGTCCCCAATTCACTGAAGCTTTCTTT	CASSLMNRGPQFTEAFF
TRBV5-6	-	-	TRBJ1-4	TGTGCCAGCAGCCTTCGACGCCCTAATGAAAAACTGTTTTTT	CASSLRRPNEKLFF
TRBV20-1	TRBD1	many	TRBJ1-5	TGCAGTGCTGGAACAAGGGGGCGGCAAGGGGGCAATCAGCCCCAGCATTTT	CSAGTRGRQGGNQPQHF
TRBV7-8	-	many	TRBJ2-3	TGTGCCAGCAGCCCGCCCTCAGTACGAGATACGCAGTATTTT	CASSPPSVRDTQYF
TRBV13	-	many	TRBJ1-2	TGTGCCAGCAGCCTCGGGGTGCGCGATGGCTACACCTTC	CASSLGVRDGYTF
TRBV24-1	-	many	TRBJ2-3	TGTGCCACCAGTGATTATTCAGCTAGTGTACACACAGATACGCAGTATTTT	CATSDYSASVHTDTQYF
TRBV3-1	-	many	TRBJ1-2	TGTGCCAGCAGCCAAGAGTTGGGAAATGGCTACACCTTC	CASSQELGNGYTF
TRBV5-6	-	many	TRBJ1-1	TGTGCCAGCAGCTCGGACGACATGGTGAACACTGAAGCTTTCTTT	CASSSDDMVNTEAFF
TRBV9	-	-	TRBJ1-6	TGTGCCAGCAGCGTAGATACTAGAAATTCACCCCTCCACTTT	CASSVDTRNSPLHF
TRBV29-1	TRBD1	many	TRBJ2-1	TGCAGCGTAACCGGGACAGGGAGGCATGAGCAGTTCTTC	CSVTGTGRHEQFF
TRBV6-1	-	many	TRBJ2-2	TGTGCCAGCATGACGGTATTGGACACCGGGGAGCTGTTTTTT	CASMTVLDTGELFF
TRBV9	TRBD1	few	TRBJ2-3	TGTGCCAGCAGCGTGGGAGACAGGGAGTGGGCCCCAGATACGCAGTATTTT	CASSVGDREWAPDTQYF
TRBV15	-	-	TRBJ1-1	TGTGCCACCAGCCCAGACAGCCACATGAACACTGAAGCTTTCTTT	CATSPDSHMNTEAFF
TRBV12-3/TRBV12-4	-	-	TRBJ1-6	TGTGCCAGCAGTTTTCAGGGCGGGAGTTCACCCCTCCACTTT	CASSFQGGSSPLHF